This TCR beta chain stems from a study of blood T cell repertoires in COVID-19. Overall study: Whether acute or convalescent, the COVID-19 samples came from the United States, Italy and Spain. Nucleic acid was either cDNA or gDNA, and it came from T cells, B-cell-depleted T cells, or PBMCs.

Looked up from germline, CDR1 is LGHNA and CDR2 is YSLEER. The CDR3 is 16 residues long. Trimming took 0 bases from V and 3 from J; bases not matched to a gene: 7. As handled by the study authors: Estimates of nucleated cell counts were drawn from the amplification of reference gene primers. Assay: immunoSEQ multiplex PCR; the TCRdb copy retains only in-frame clones and omits some. The V and J calls and clone size come from that table; D and trimming were worked out from the DNA. Found here are a few hundred thousand clones, under 90% of them singletons; the top ten hold roughly 3.1%. The receptor was derived from a woman younger than 30 with acute or convalescent COVID-19. Sequenced sample: peripheral blood. The V call is TRBV4-3, the J call TRBJ1-2, with 7 bases that match TRBD1. The CDR3 region has the DNA TGCGCCAGCAGCCAAGATAGACCAGGGGGTTACTATGGCTACACCTTC. Translating it yields CASSQDRPGGYYGYTF.